The 7 T cell receptor beta chains listed next were all sequenced from one sample in a study of blood T cells in healthy people across ages. Primers used in a second PCR of about 6 to 12 cycles were a sample-barcoded 5' primer and a J-beta primer mix. TCRdb reanalysed the 5' RACE reads using MiXCR and keeps one entry per CDR3 protein. Of 1.5 million to 2 million distinct CDR3 sequences listed, about 50% are singletons. The sample comprised blood. These receptor sequences come from a woman in her forties in good health.

The chain recombines TRBV12-3 or TRBV12-4 with TRBJ1-1; D not resolved. The CDR3 runs 10 residues. V was clipped by 11 bases and J by 7 bases, with 11 bases between them. The CDR3 DNA reads as TGTGCCGGCTCCCTTATTGAAGCTTTCTTT. Its translation is CAGSLIEAFF.

This chain joins TRBV7-9 and TRBJ1-1; D ambiguous. CDR1 and CDR2 from the germline V gene are SEHNR and FQNEAQ (reference sequence). This CDR3 spans 16 amino acids. Trimming shortened V by 5 bases and J by 1 base, and 17 bases separated the two germline ends. CDR3 DNA: TGTGCCAGCAGCACCTCCGGCCTAGGACCGAACACTGAAGCTTTCTTT. Amino acids: CASSTSGLGPNTEAFF.

The chain joins TRBV10-1 to TRBJ2-5; D is ambiguous. The V gene's germline CDR1 is WNHNN and CDR2 SYGVQD (reference sequence). With 0 bases removed from V and 3 bases from J, the gap between germline ends came to 8 bases. The length of the CDR3 is 14 residues. The CDR3: CASSESFGKETQYF. The DNA of the CDR3 is TGCGCCAGCAGTGAGTCTTTCGGAAAAGAGACCCAGTACTTC.

The V call is TRBV3-1, the J call TRBJ2-7; D uncertain. Germline V CDR1 and CDR2: LGHDT, YNNKEL (reference sequence). Deletions cut 0 bases from V and 2 bases from J, with 14 bases between. CDR3 length: 16 amino acids. CDR3 amino acids: CASSQDGAELPYEQYF. The CDR3 region has the DNA TGTGCCAGCAGCCAAGATGGCGCAGAGCTCCCCTACGAGCAGTACTTC.

The genes are TRBV20-1 and TRBJ1-2; 7 bases are a match to TRBD1. CDR1 DFQATT and CDR2 SNEGSKA come from the germline V gene (reference sequence). The length of the CDR3 is 15 residues. With 4 bases clipped from V and 3 bases from J, the junction kept 11 bases outside the gene matches. DNA for the CDR3: TGCAGTGCTATGTTTCGACAGGGTGCATACTATGGCTACACCTTC. It specifies CSAMFRQGAYYGYTF.

The chain uses TRBV6-2 or TRBV6-3 and TRBJ1-5, with a tentative D call TRBD1 (6 bases). V was trimmed by 4 bases and J by 5 bases, leaving 12 bases between them. The CDR3 totals 14 residues. Germline assignment: CDR1 MNHEY and CDR2 SVGEGT. CDR3 amino acids: CASSFGTYDQPQHF. Here the CDR3 DNA reads TGTGCCAGCAGTTTCGGGACATATGATCAGCCCCAGCATTTT.

The V call is TRBV20-1, the J call TRBJ1-5, with D possibly being TRBD1 (6 bases). The CDR3 has 15 residues. The ends were cut back, 6 bases at V and 4 bases at J, with 19 bases in the middle. CDR1 is DFQATT and CDR2 is SNEGSKA in the germline V gene (reference sequence). CDR3 DNA: TGCAGTGCCACACGGGACAACCGCAATAATCAGCCCCAGCATTTT. Translating gives CSATRDNRNNQPQHF.